This TCR beta chain appears in the sequencing data of a study of post-analysis software for immune sequencing data. Incorporated into the TCR beta cDNA libraries were unique molecular identifiers, which served to reduce PCR and sequencing biases. Each batch of roughly 1 to 11 million T cells produced some 500,000 cDNA molecules. MiXCR was run by TCRdb on the PCR reads, yielding one entry per CDR3 protein. The sample records fewer than 550,000 distinct CDR3 sequences, around 34% being singletons. This clonotype was counted only a few times. Antigen: not known. Findings of the study overall: Co-batched samples clustered tightly together by F measure. For normalized Chao1 diversity, multiple sclerosis patients scored significantly lower than controls did.

Specimen: blood. This sequence originates from a girl aged 2 to 17 with multiple sclerosis.

The CDR3 DNA reads as TGCAGTGCTAGTTTAACAGGGGAGCTAGCCAAAAACATTCAGTACTTC. Amino acid sequence: CSASLTGELAKNIQYF. The chain employs TRBV20-1 and TRBJ2-4; 7 bases match TRBD1. The germline V gene encodes CDR1 DFQATT and CDR2 SNEGSKA (reference sequence). Losses at the gene ends were 3 bases for V and 0 bases for J; bases not matched to a gene: 8. The CDR3 extends over 16 amino acids.